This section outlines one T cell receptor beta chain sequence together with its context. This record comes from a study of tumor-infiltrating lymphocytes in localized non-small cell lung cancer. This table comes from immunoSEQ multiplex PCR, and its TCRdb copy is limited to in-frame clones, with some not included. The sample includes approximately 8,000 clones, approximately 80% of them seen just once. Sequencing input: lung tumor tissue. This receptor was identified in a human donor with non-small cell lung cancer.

The CDR3 nucleotides read TGTGCCAGCAGCCCGTCCCGGGCTGGGGCCAACGTCCTGACTTTC. Translating gives CASSPSRAGANVLTF. V and J are TRBV11-1 and TRBJ2-6; no clear D gene. CDR3 length: 15 residues. CDR1 and CDR2 from the germline V gene are SGHAT and FQDESV (reference sequence). V was clipped by 5 bases and J by 2 bases, with 10 bases between them.